One and the same sample provided the 2 T cell receptor beta chains below, sequenced in a study of PD-1 blockade in mismatch repair-deficient tumors. Only in-frame clones appear in the TCRdb table, and some are missing; sequencing was by immunoSEQ multiplex PCR. This table has more than 15,000 clones, more than 65% appearing once. The material was PBMCs, obtained 4 weeks after starting pembrolizumab. The receptors stem from an adult with mismatch repair-deficient cancer.

The V gene is TRBV18, the J gene TRBJ2-7, with 11 bases that match TRBD2. Germline lookup yields CDR1 KGHSH and CDR2 LQKENI. CDR3 length: 19 amino acids. J was trimmed by 3 bases and V by 3 bases; bases with no gene match: 16. In nucleotides, the CDR3 is TGTGCCAGCTCACCGGTAGGAGGGGATGGGACTAGCGGCTACTACGAGCAGTACTTC. It specifies CASSPVGGDGTSGYYEQYF. Supplemented by reference TRBV18 and TRBJ2-7, the full variable domain reads NAGVMQNPRHLVRRRGQEARLRCSPMKGHSHVYWYRQLPEEGLKFMVYLQKENIIDESGMPKERFSAEFPKEGPSILRIQQVVRGDSAAYFCASSPVGGDGTSGYYEQYFGPGTRLTVT.

In its sample, this clone was seen once. This sequence joins TRBV27 and TRBJ2-5, with 14 bases aligning to TRBD2. CDR3 length: 14 amino acids. J gave up 4 bases and V 7 bases, and 2 bases lay outside the gene matches. From germline, CDR1 is MNHEY and CDR2 SMNVEV (reference sequence). The CDR3 DNA sequence: TGTGCCAGCAAGACTAGCGGGAGGGGAGAGACCCAGTACTTC. It codes for CASKTSGRGETQYF.